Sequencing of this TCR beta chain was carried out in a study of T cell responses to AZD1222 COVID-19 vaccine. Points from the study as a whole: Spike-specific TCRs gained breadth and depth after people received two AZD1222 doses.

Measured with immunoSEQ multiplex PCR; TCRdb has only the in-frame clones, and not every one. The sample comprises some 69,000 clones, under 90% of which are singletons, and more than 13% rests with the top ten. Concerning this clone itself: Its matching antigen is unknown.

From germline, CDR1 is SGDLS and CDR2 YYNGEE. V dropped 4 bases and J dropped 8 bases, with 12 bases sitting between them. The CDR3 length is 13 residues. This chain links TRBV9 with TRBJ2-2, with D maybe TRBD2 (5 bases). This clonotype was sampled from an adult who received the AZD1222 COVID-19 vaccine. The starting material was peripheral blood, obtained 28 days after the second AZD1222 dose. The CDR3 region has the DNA TGTGCCAGCAGCCCCTTTCCGGGGGGGGAGCTGTTTTTT. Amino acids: CASSPFPGGELFF.